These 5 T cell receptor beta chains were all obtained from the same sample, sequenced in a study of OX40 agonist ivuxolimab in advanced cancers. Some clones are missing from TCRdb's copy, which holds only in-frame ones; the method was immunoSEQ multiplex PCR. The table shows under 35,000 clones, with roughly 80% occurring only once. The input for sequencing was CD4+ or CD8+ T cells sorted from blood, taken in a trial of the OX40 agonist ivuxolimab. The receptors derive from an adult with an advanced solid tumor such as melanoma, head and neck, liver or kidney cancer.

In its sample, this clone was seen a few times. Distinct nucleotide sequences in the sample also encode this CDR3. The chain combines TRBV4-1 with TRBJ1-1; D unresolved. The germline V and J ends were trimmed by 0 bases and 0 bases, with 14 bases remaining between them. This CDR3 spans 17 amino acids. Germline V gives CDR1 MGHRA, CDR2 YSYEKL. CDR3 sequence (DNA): TGCGCCAGCAGCCAAGACCGGAGTAGGACGGTGAACACTGAAGCTTTCTTT. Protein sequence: CASSQDRSRTVNTEAFF.

Here the CDR3 DNA reads TGTGCCAGCAGCTTTGGGACAGGGGTTAATAGGGAGACCCAGTACTTC. This codes for CASSFGTGVNRETQYF. This sequence joins TRBV5-6 and TRBJ2-5, with TRBD1 identical over 10 bases. The CDR3 length is 16 residues. Germline V gene lookup returns CDR1 SGHDT and CDR2 YYEEEE. V lost 2 bases to trimming and J lost 5 bases; unmatched junction nucleotides: 9.

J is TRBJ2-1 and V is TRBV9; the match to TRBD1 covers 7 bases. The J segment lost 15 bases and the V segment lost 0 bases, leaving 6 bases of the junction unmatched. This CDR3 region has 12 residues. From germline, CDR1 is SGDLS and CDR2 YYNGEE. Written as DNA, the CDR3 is TGTGCCAGCAGCGTAGCGGGGACAGACCCGTTCTTC. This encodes CASSVAGTDPFF.

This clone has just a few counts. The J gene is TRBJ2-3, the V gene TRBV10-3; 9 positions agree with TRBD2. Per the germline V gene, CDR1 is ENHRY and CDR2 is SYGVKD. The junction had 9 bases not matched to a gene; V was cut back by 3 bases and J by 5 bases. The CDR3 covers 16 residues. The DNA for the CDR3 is TGTGCCATCAGTGATTATCTAGCGGGGAACAGAGATACGCAGTATTTT. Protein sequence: CAISDYLAGNRDTQYF.

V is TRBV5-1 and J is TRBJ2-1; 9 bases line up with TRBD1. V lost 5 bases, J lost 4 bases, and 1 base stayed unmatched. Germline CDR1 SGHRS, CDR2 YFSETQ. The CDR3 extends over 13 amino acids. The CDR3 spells CASRGTGYNEQFF. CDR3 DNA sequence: TGCGCCAGCAGAGGGACAGGGTACAATGAGCAGTTCTTC.